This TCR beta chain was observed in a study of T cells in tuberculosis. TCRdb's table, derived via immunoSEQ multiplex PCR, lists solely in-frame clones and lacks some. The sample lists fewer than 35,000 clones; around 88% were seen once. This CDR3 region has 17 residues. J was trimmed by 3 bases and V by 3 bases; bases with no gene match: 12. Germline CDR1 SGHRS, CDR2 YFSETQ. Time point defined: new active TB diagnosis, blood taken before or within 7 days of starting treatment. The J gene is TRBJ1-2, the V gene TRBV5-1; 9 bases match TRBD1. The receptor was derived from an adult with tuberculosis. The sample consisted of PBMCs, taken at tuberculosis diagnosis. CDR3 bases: TGCGCCAGCAGCTGGGGACAGGGTTCCCTTCTCGACTATGGCTACACCTTC. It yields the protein CASSWGQGSLLDYGYTF. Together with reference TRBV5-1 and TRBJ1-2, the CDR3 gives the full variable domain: KAGVTQTPRYLIKTRGQQVTLSCSPISGHRSVSWYQQTPGQGLQFLFEYFSETQRNKGNFPGRFSGRQFSNSRSEMNVSTLELGDSALYLCASSWGQGSLLDYGYTFGSGTRLTVV.